The subject of this entry is one T cell receptor (beta chain). The source of the sample is a study of shared clonotypes between healthy human individuals. The method was immunoSEQ multiplex PCR; TCRdb's version includes in-frame clones alone and lacks a portion of them. The repertoire includes hundreds of thousands of clones, 95% to 97% of them detected once, and 0.055% to 0.075% sits in the top ten. The receptor was derived from a woman in her 30s in good health. Sequencing was done on a sample of naive CD4+ T cells sorted from blood. Stated subset: CD45RA+ positively selected.

The CDR3 spells CASRLQGPNTEAFF. The CDR3 bases are TGTGCCAGCAGACTCCAGGGGCCGAACACTGAAGCTTTCTTT. The chain carries TRBV2 and TRBJ1-1, with D perhaps matching TRBD1 (6 bases). Trimming cost V 6 bases and J 1 base, with 12 bases left between them. Per the germline V gene, CDR1 is SNHLY and CDR2 is FYNNEI. The CDR3 runs to 14 residues.